This T cell receptor beta chain originates from a study of blood T cell repertoires in COVID-19. This CDR3 region has 16 residues. Looked up from germline, CDR1 is SGHNT and CDR2 is YYREEE (reference sequence). The V gene lost 7 bases and the J gene lost 0 bases, with 14 bases spanning the gap. Generated by immunoSEQ multiplex PCR, the TCRdb table keeps only in-frame clones and is missing some. The sample holds around 170,000 clones, roughly 87% seen once. The source material was peripheral blood. This receptor was taken from a man younger than 30 who had recovered from COVID-19. The J gene is TRBJ1-6, the V gene TRBV5-4, with TRBD1 as a possible D gene (6 bases). The CDR3 bases are TGTGCCAGCGGGCAGGGACACAGCTCCTATAATTCACCCCTCCACTTT. Amino acids: CASGQGHSSYNSPLHF.